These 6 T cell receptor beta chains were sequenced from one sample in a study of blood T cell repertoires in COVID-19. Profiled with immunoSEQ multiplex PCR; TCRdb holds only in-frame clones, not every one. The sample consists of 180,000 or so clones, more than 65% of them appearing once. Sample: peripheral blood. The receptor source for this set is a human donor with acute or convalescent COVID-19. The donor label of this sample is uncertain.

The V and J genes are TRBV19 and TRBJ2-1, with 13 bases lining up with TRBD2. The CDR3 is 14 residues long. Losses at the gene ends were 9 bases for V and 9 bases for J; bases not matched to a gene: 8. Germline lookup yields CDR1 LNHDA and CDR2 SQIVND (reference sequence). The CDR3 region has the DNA TGTGCCAGCGGAGGACTAGCGGGGGACGGTGAGCAGTTCTTC. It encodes CASGGLAGDGEQFF. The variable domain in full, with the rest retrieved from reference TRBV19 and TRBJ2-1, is DGGITQSPKYLFRKEGQNVTLSCEQNLNHDAMYWYRQDPGQGLRLIYYSQIVNDFQKGDIAEGYSVSREKKESFPLTVTSAQKNPTAFYLCASGGLAGDGEQFFGPGTRLTVL.

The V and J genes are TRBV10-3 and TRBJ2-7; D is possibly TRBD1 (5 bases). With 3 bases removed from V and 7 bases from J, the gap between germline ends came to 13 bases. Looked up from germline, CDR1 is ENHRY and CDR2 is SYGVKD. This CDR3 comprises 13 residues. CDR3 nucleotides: TGTGCCATCAGTGACAGGGTTCTTCAGGAGCAGTACTTC. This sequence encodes CAISDRVLQEQYF.

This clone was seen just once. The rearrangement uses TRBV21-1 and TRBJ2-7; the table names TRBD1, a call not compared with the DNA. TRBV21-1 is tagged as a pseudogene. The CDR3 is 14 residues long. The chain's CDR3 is CASSTQFEGEEQYF. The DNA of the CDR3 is TGTGCCAGCAGCACCCAATTTGAGGGGGAAGAGCAGTACTTC.

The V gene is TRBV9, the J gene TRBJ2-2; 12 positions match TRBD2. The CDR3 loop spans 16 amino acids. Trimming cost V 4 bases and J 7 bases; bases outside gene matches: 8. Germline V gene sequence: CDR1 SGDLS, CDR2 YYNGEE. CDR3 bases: TGTGCCAGCAGCCCTAGCGGGAGGGGGCGTAGCGGGGAGCTGTTTTTT. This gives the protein CASSPSGRGRSGELFF.

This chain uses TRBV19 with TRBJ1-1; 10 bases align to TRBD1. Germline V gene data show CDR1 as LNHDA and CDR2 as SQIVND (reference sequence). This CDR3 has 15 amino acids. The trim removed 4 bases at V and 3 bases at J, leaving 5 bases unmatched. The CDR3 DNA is TGTGCCAGTAGTACCCGAGACAGGGGGCACACTGAAGCTTTCTTT. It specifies CASSTRDRGHTEAFF.

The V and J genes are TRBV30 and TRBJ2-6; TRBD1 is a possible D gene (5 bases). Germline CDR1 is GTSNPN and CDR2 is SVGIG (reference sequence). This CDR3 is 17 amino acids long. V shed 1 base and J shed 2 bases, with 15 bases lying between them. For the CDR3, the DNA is TGTGCCTGGAGTGCCTGGCAGGGCCACCCTGGGGCCAACGTCCTGACTTTC. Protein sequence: CAWSAWQGHPGANVLTF.